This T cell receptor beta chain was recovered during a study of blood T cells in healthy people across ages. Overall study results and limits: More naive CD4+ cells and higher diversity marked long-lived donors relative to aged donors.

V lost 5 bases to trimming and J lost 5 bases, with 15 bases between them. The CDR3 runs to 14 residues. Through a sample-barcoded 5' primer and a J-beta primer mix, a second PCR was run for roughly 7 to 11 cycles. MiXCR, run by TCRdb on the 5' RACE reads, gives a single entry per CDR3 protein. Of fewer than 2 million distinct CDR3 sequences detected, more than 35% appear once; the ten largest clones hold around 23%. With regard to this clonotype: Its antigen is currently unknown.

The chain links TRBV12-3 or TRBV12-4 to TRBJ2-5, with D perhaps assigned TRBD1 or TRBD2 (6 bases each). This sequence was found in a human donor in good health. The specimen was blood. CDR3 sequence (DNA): TGTGCCAGCAGTCCGTCGGGGGCAGAGGAGACCCAGTACTTC. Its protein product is CASSPSGAEETQYF.